Here is one TCR beta chain with its context. The target antigen is unknown. The CDR3 runs to 14 residues. CDR1 and CDR2 from the germline V gene are SQVTM and ANQGSEA. J gave up 4 bases and V 4 bases, and 6 bases lay outside the gene matches. This sample is drawn from a study of shared clonotypes between healthy human individuals. Study at large: A couple of women and a few men aged 18 to 49 served as donors.

Study-wide points: Only a few donors were included, so the genetic and exposure-history diversity represented was limited.

The repertoire was sequenced with immunoSEQ multiplex PCR; TCRdb's copy has only in-frame clones and lacks some. Here the sample spans under 750,000 clones, 55% to 75% being singletons. Sequencing input: memory CD4+ T cells sorted from blood. Subset described: CD45RA-negative fraction. The chain joins TRBV29-1 to TRBJ2-7, with 11 bases fitting TRBD2. This TCR was sampled from a woman aged 25 to 39 in good health. In nucleotides, the CDR3 is TGCAGCGTTGTAGCGGGAGGGCAGCGGTACGAGCAGTACTTC. It yields the protein CSVVAGGQRYEQYF.